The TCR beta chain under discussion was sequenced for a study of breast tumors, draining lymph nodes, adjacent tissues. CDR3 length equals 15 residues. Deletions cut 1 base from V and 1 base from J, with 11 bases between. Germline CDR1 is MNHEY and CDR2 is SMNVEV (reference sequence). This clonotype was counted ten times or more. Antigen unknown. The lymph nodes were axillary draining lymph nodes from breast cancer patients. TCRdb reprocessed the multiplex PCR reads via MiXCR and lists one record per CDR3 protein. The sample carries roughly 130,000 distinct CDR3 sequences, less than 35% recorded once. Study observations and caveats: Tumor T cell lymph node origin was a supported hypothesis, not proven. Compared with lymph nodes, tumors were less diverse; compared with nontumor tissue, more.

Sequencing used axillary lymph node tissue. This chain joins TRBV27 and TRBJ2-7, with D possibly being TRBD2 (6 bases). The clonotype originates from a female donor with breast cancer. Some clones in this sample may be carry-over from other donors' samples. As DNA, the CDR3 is TGTGCCAGCAGTTTATTGGGACGGGAGTCCTACGAGCAGTACTTC. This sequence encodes CASSLLGRESYEQYF.